The following is a T cell receptor beta chain sequence with its context. V dropped 7 bases and J dropped 2; count of bases not matched to a gene: 6. The CDR3 runs to 15 residues. CDR1 and CDR2 (germline): MNHEY, SMNVEV (reference sequence). The sample originates from a study of blood T cell repertoires in COVID-19. Clones were read by immunoSEQ multiplex PCR, and TCRdb kept only the in-frame ones, dropping some. This sample has 110,000 to 150,000 clones; around 73% occur once, and the top ten carry 6%. This TCR was recovered from a woman between 50 and 59 years old who had recovered from COVID-19. The chain carries TRBV27 and TRBJ2-2, with 8 bases identical to TRBD1. The source material was PBMCs or T cells enriched from blood (not recorded which). CDR3 sequence: CASTPDRGNTGELFF. The CDR3 bases are TGTGCCAGCACTCCAGACAGGGGAAACACCGGGGAGCTGTTTTTT.